The 23 T cell receptor beta chains below all came from one sample that was sequenced in a study of low-dose radiotherapy and immunotherapy resistance in tumors. TRAV and TRBV primers primed cDNA for both TCRalpha and TCRbeta. Both a constant-region primer and a V-primer adapter served to amplify TCRs across roughly 20 PCR cycles. TCRdb analysed the reads with MiXCR anew, one entry per CDR3 protein. Of about 97,000 distinct CDR3 sequences in the sample, roughly 20% are singletons; the top ten hold 4.1%. Sample time point: after trial treatment. As for treatment: LDRT plus nivolumab, ipilimumab, low-dose cyclophosphamide and aspirin (RACIN trial). Sequenced material: PBMCs, taken after low-dose radiotherapy plus immunotherapy. These receptors came from a male donor with prostate cancer.

This clonotype was detected many times. The CDR3 nucleotides are TGTGCCAGCAGCGTAGAACAGACTAACGGGGCCCTCCACTTT. Its translation is CASSVEQTNGALHF. The chain uses TRBV9 and TRBJ1-6; no clear D. Deletions cut 0 bases from V and 14 bases from J, with 15 bases between. This CDR3 is 14 amino acids long. Germline CDR1 SGDLS, CDR2 YYNGEE.

This clonotype came up many times. The rearrangement links TRBV5-5 to TRBJ2-5, with D tentatively TRBD1 (5 bases). The ends were cut back, 2 bases at V and 4 bases at J, with 18 bases in the middle. Germline V lookup: CDR1 SGHKS, CDR2 YYEKEE (reference sequence). CDR3 size: 16 residues. Here the CDR3 DNA reads TGTGCCAGCAGCTTTAGATACCTTCAAAGGGGAGAGACCCAGTACTTC. Encoded protein: CASSFRYLQRGETQYF.

This clonotype was seen at least ten times. This rearrangement joins TRBV2 to TRBJ2-7; D is unclear. Trimming stripped 7 bases from V and 1 base from J, with 5 bases between. The CDR3 has 11 residues. Germline V gene lookup returns CDR1 SNHLY and CDR2 FYNNEI. Here the CDR3 reads CASKESYEQYF. The DNA of the CDR3 is TGTGCCAGCAAGGAGTCCTACGAGCAGTACTTC.

There are many counts of this clonotype. The chain joins TRBV12-5 to TRBJ2-2; the match to TRBD1 covers 8 bases. The CDR3 totals 14 residues. V was clipped by 6 bases and J by 5 bases; unmatched bases: 5. CDR1 and CDR2 from the germline V gene are LGHNT and FRNRAP. This CDR3 is CASGGQGFTGELFF. DNA for the CDR3: TGTGCTAGTGGCGGACAGGGTTTTACCGGGGAGCTGTTTTTT.

The chain links TRBV4-1 to TRBJ1-4; 7 bases fit TRBD1. The CDR3 is made up of 15 amino acids. The J segment lost 5 bases and the V segment lost 4 bases, leaving 7 bases of the junction unmatched. CDR1 is MGHRA, CDR2 YSYEKL, per germline. The CDR3 spells CASSPGTALNEKLFF. DNA for the CDR3: TGCGCCAGCAGCCCGGGGACAGCCTTAAATGAAAAACTGTTTTTT.

This clonotype was found many times. This rearrangement joins TRBV7-2 to TRBJ2-2; tentatively, D is TRBD1 (6 bases). This CDR3 is 14 amino acids long. V was pared by 4 bases and J by 6 bases, with 12 bases between. Germline-derived CDR1 and CDR2 are SGHTA and FQGNSA. CDR3 DNA sequence: TGTGCCAGCAGCTCACAGGGTCCTCCCGGGGAGCTGTTTTTT. As protein: CASSSQGPPGELFF.

This clonotype came up many times. The rearrangement links TRBV10-3 to TRBJ2-3; D perhaps matches TRBD2 (6 bases). Looked up from germline, CDR1 is ENHRY and CDR2 is SYGVKD. This CDR3 is built from 13 residues. V lost 7 bases, J lost 1 base, and 9 bases lay in between. The chain's CDR3 is CAITGEGTDTQYF. The DNA of the CDR3 is TGTGCCATCACTGGGGAGGGCACAGATACGCAGTATTTT.

This clonotype was observed at least ten times. The chain's CDR3 is CASSWEQSDTQYF. The CDR3 nucleotides read TGTGCCAGCAGCTGGGAACAGTCCGATACGCAGTATTTT. The chain recombines TRBV5-4 with TRBJ2-3; D gene uncertain. Trimming took off 3 bases at V and 6 bases at J, with 11 bases between the two ends. The CDR3 is 13 amino acids. Germline V gene sequence: CDR1 SGHNT, CDR2 YYREEE (reference sequence). The whole variable domain, filled in from reference TRBV5-4 and TRBJ2-3, reads ETGVTQSPTHLIKTRGQQVTLRCSSQSGHNTVSWYQQALGQGPQFIFQYYREEENGRGNFPPRFSGLQFPNYSSELNVNALELDDSALYLCASSWEQSDTQYFGPGTRLTVL.

This clonotype was detected ten times or more. This chain connects TRBV23-1 to TRBJ2-4, with 7 bases fitting TRBD2. TRBV23-1 is assigned to the ORF class and has an uncertain function. CDR3 length equals 15 residues. V trimming: 0 bases; J trimming: 8 bases; junction bases outside the gene matches: 7. The CDR3 is CASSQSWPGRDIQYF. CDR3 sequence (DNA): TGCGCCAGCAGTCAATCGTGGCCAGGGAGGGACATTCAGTACTTC.

This clonotype was counted ten times or more. CDR3 DNA: TGCGCCAGCAAAGAGGGTAGTCATTCAAATCAGCCCCAGCATTTT. It specifies CASKEGSHSNQPQHF. The genes are TRBV5-1 and TRBJ1-5; no definite D call. Trimming took 6 bases from V and 4 from J, leaving 17 bases between them. Germline loops: CDR1 SGHRS, CDR2 YFSETQ. This CDR3 is 15 amino acids long. The whole variable domain, remainder taken from reference TRBV5-1 and TRBJ1-5, is KAGVTQTPRYLIKTRGQQVTLSCSPISGHRSVSWYQQTPGQGLQFLFEYFSETQRNKGNFPGRFSGRQFSNSRSEMNVSTLELGDSALYLCASKEGSHSNQPQHFGDGTRLSIL.

This clonotype was detected many times. This chain connects TRBV3-1 to TRBJ1-6; 8 nucleotides match TRBD1. V trimming: 4 bases; J trimming: 8 bases; junction bases outside the gene matches: 7. This CDR3 region has 15 residues. Germline assignment: CDR1 LGHDT and CDR2 YNNKEL (reference sequence). The CDR3 reads CASSLATTGDSPLHF. As DNA, the CDR3 is TGTGCCAGCAGCCTCGCGACGACAGGGGATTCACCCCTCCACTTT.

This clonotype was observed at least ten times. The V call is TRBV5-6, the J call TRBJ1-4; 8 bases map to TRBD1. Per germline, CDR1 SGHDT and CDR2 YYEEEE. V was clipped by 4 bases and J by 7 bases; unmatched bases: 12. The CDR3 loop spans 16 amino acids. DNA for the CDR3: TGTGCCAGCAGCGACGTATCCGGACAGGGTGGTGAAAAACTGTTTTTT. This sequence encodes CASSDVSGQGGEKLFF.

This clonotype was detected ten times or more. The chain uses TRBV29-1 and TRBJ1-2; D unclear. V lost 1 base and J 8 bases, leaving 17 bases between the germline ends. The CDR3 has 14 amino acids. Germline V gives CDR1 SQVTM, CDR2 ANQGSEA. In nucleotides, the CDR3 is TGCAGCGTTGAAGTATCGGCAGGAGGGCTGGGCTACACCTTC. Its protein is CSVEVSAGGLGYTF.

In this sample, this clonotype turned up many times. The chain carries TRBV18 and TRBJ1-6; 8 nucleotides align to TRBD1. Germline trimming cut 5 bases from V and 6 bases from J; bases unmatched to any gene: 6. CDR1 is KGHSH, CDR2 LQKENI, per germline. The CDR3 is 15 amino acids. The CDR3 region has the DNA TGTGCCAGCTCATCAAACGGACAGGGTAATTCACCCCTCCACTTT. It specifies CASSSNGQGNSPLHF. The full variable domain, completed using reference TRBV18 and TRBJ1-6, is NAGVMQNPRHLVRRRGQEARLRCSPMKGHSHVYWYRQLPEEGLKFMVYLQKENIIDESGMPKERFSAEFPKEGPSILRIQQVVRGDSAAYFCASSSNGQGNSPLHFGNGTRLTVT.

At least ten counts were recorded for this clonotype. V and J are TRBV25-1 and TRBJ1-4; D not resolved. Germline assignment: CDR1 MGHDK and CDR2 SYGVNS. The CDR3 consists of 12 residues. Trimming cost V 4 bases and J 9 bases, with 9 bases left between them. CDR3 nucleotides: TGTGCCAGCAGTGGAGACGGTCAAAAACTGTTTTTT. It codes for CASSGDGQKLFF.

This clonotype was recorded many times. This sequence joins TRBV7-2 and TRBJ2-7, with 10 bases fitting TRBD1. The CDR3 is 15 residues long. Germline CDR1 is SGHTA and CDR2 is FQGNSA. The ends lost 3 bases at V and 3 bases at J; junction bases unmatched: 5. The DNA of the CDR3 is TGTGCCAGCAGCTTCGGGGACAGGGGTGGCTACGAGCAGTACTTC. Encoded protein: CASSFGDRGGYEQYF.

This clonotype was recorded many times. This sequence joins TRBV5-1 and TRBJ2-5; D ambiguous. Germline-derived CDR1 and CDR2 are SGHRS and YFSETQ. This CDR3 comprises 16 residues. V was shortened by 0 bases and J by 7 bases, with 19 bases between the two germline ends. CDR3 nucleotide sequence: TGCGCCAGCAGCTTGGATGGTCGGGTACGGCCCGGGACCCAGTACTTC. Translation gives CASSLDGRVRPGTQYF.

This clonotype occurred many times. The chain links TRBV20-1 to TRBJ1-2; D is perhaps TRBD1 (6 bases). The CDR3 contains 15 residues. Germline CDR1 reads DFQATT; CDR2 reads SNEGSKA (reference sequence). V was cut by 2 bases and J by 3 bases, with 16 bases left in between. CDR3 residues: CSARSLQGYDYGYTF. The CDR3 DNA is TGCAGTGCTAGATCCCTACAGGGATATGACTATGGCTACACCTTC.

The table lists this clonotype with many counts. V is TRBV15 and J is TRBJ1-6; the match to TRBD1 covers 9 bases. The CDR3 has 14 residues. Germline CDR1 LNHNV, CDR2 YYDKDF (reference sequence). Losses at the gene ends were 5 bases for V and 9 bases for J; bases not matched to a gene: 5. The CDR3: CATSPGQGTSPLHF. For the CDR3, the DNA is TGTGCCACCAGCCCGGGACAGGGTACTTCACCCCTCCACTTT.

The chain couples TRBV11-2 to TRBJ1-2; TRBD1 might be the D (6 bases). This CDR3 is 13 amino acids long. V was trimmed by 6 bases and J by 6 bases, leaving 14 bases between them. Germline V lookup: CDR1 SGHAT, CDR2 FQNNGV. The CDR3 nucleotides read TGTGCCAGCAGAGACGGACAGTCCAATGGCTACACCTTC. Translation: CASRDGQSNGYTF.

This clonotype was detected a few times. The V gene is TRBV5-4, the J gene TRBJ2-1, with D possibly matching TRBD2 (6 bases). The CDR3 contains 16 residues. The germline CDR1 and CDR2 sequences are SGHNT and YYREEE (reference sequence). Trimming took off 3 bases at V and 1 base at J, with 14 bases between the two ends. The CDR3 sequence: CASSSGTQRSYNEQFF. In nucleotides, the CDR3 is TGTGCCAGCAGCTCCGGGACTCAGAGATCCTACAATGAGCAGTTCTTC.

This clonotype was picked up many times. The chain couples TRBV13 to TRBJ1-4, with D possibly TRBD1 on 5 matching bases. V was trimmed by 2 bases and J by 8 bases, leaving 15 bases between them. Germline V gives CDR1 PRHDT, CDR2 FYEKMQ (reference sequence). The CDR3 is 15 residues long. The CDR3 protein is CASSLTGPTGEKLFF. The CDR3 coding sequence is TGTGCCAGCAGCTTAACGGGGCCGACCGGGGAAAAACTGTTTTTT.

This clonotype came up many times. The rearrangement links TRBV30 to TRBJ1-2; D remains unclear. CDR3 size: 12 residues. CDR1 is GTSNPN and CDR2 is SVGIG in the germline V gene (reference sequence). V was trimmed by 0 bases and J by 5 bases, leaving 7 bases between them. As DNA, the CDR3 is TGTGCCTGGAGTGTCGGTCAGTATGGCTACACCTTC. Protein: CAWSVGQYGYTF. Full variable domain (missing parts from reference TRBV30 and TRBJ1-2): SQTIHQWPATLVQPVGSPLSLECTVEGTSNPNLYWYRQAAGRGLQLLFYSVGIGQISSEVPQNLSASRPQDRQFILSSKKLLLSDSGFYLCAWSVGQYGYTFGSGTRLTVV.